These T cell receptor beta chains were read from a single sample in a study of a mutant IDH1 vaccine in newly diagnosed glioma. Clones were read by immunoSEQ multiplex PCR, and TCRdb kept only the in-frame ones, dropping some. This sample has 35,000 to 50,000 clones, with 84% found just once. These receptors' targets are unknown. The specimen was PBMCs, collected from a glioma patient whose treatment included an IDH1 peptide vaccine. The receptor set was obtained from a man aged 40-50 years with glioma. Both conserved end residues are part of each CDR3. A D gene is named only where the DNA matches it firmly. The size entry is marked missing in some rows and otherwise reads once, few, many or a size class.

clone_size d_call j_call v_call cdr3_aa cdr3_nt
. . TRBJ2-7 TRBV6-5 CATDSGYEQYF TGTGCCACCGATTCCGGGTACGAGCAGTACTTC
few TRBD2 TRBJ2-3 TRBV7-7 CASRPLAGGPSTDTQYF TGTGCTAGCAGGCCGCTAGCGGGAGGCCCTAGCACAGATACGCAGTATTTT
. . TRBJ2-4 TRBV28 CASSPTGYVTYF TGTGCCAGCAGTCCCACAGGGTACGTTACGTACTTC
. TRBD2 TRBJ2-3 TRBV7-8 CASSKGLAGPNTQYF TGTGCCAGCAGCAAGGGACTAGCGGGGCCGAATACGCAGTATTTT
. . TRBJ2-6 TRBV19 CASSPEGAGANVLTF TGTGCCAGTAGTCCCGAAGGGGCTGGGGCCAACGTCCTGACTTTC
. TRBD1 TRBJ2-1 TRBV11-2 CASSQRTGASSMGEQFF TGTGCCAGCAGCCAACGGACAGGGGCGTCCTCAATGGGTGAGCAGTTCTTC
few TRBD2 TRBJ2-2 TRBV6-4 CASSGGLAGDPGELFF TGTGCCAGCAGTGGGGGCCTAGCGGGAGACCCCGGGGAGCTGTTTTTT
. . TRBJ2-1 TRBV7-9 CASSLYSREQFF TGTGCCAGCAGCCTTTATAGTCGTGAGCAGTTCTTC
. . TRBJ2-7 TRBV2 CASSERIHWEKTQYF TGTGCCAGCAGTGAACGTATCCATTGGGAGAAAACGCAGTACTTC
. . TRBJ2-3 TRBV19 CASSHGTRRPDTQYF TGTGCCAGTAGTCACGGGACTCGACGTCCAGATACGCAGTATTTT
. TRBD1 TRBJ2-7 TRBV28 CASSSGTGVREQYF TGTGCCAGCAGCTCCGGGACAGGGGTAAGAGAGCAGTACTTC
few . TRBJ2-5 TRBV5-1 CASSSQETQYF TGCGCCAGCAGCTCGCAAGAGACCCAGTACTTC
once . TRBJ1-2 TRBV7-9 CASSGEGGYGYTF TGTGCCAGCAGCGGGGAAGGGGGCTATGGCTACACCTTC
. TRBD1 TRBJ2-7 TRBV4-1 CASSQVKPGQGNYEQYF TGCGCCAGCAGCCAGGTAAAGCCGGGACAGGGTAACTACGAGCAGTACTTC
. . TRBJ2-7 TRBV29-1 CSVKVGVSYEQYF TGCAGCGTCAAGGTGGGGGTAAGCTACGAGCAGTACTTC
. . TRBJ2-2 TRBV6-1 CASTSLGTGELFF TGTGCCAGCACCTCCCTAGGAACCGGGGAGCTGTTTTTT
. . TRBJ2-2 TRBV25-1 CASSKTATGELFF TGTGCCAGCAGTAAGACAGCGACCGGGGAGCTGTTTTTT
. . TRBJ2-5 TRBV25-1 CASSVPTGHSEAQYF TGTGCCAGCAGTGTGCCAACGGGGCACTCAGAGGCCCAGTACTTC
. . TRBJ2-1 TRBV7-8 CASSVAPYNEQFF TGTGCCAGCAGCGTAGCGCCCTACAATGAGCAGTTCTTC
. . TRBJ2-1 TRBV19 CASMVQYSYNEQFF TGTGCCAGTATGGTGCAGTACTCCTACAATGAGCAGTTCTTC
. TRBD1 TRBJ1-5 TRBV6-1 CASSGQGFSNQPQHF TGTGCCAGCAGTGGACAGGGATTTAGCAATCAGCCCCAGCATTTT
. . TRBJ1-2 TRBV18 CASSQGFNYGYTF TGTGCCAGCTCTCAAGGGTTTAACTATGGCTACACCTTC